This T cell receptor (beta chain) came from a study of tissue T cells after allogeneic stem cell transplantation. Profiled with immunoSEQ multiplex PCR; TCRdb holds only in-frame clones, not every one. The repertoire includes roughly 20,000 clones, 69% of them detected once, and about 0.41% sits in the top ten. Germline trimming cut 5 bases from V and 0 bases from J; bases unmatched to any gene: 4. CDR1 and CDR2 (germline): MSHET, SYDVDS. This CDR3 region has 14 residues. Notes on the study in general: The study did not identify alloreactive or antigen-specific tissue TCRs, and some clones might be persisting host cells. Anatomically similar tissues had similar TCR repertoires within each patient.

With respect to this clone: Its target is not known. Gene labels here are mouse ones. The missing CDR3 end, 1 residue past where the read stops, is filled in from the germline J gene.

The sequence was collected from a female BALB/c mouse in good health. For this mouse line, the MHC haplotype is H2-d. Input material: blood. The V call is TRBV29, the J call TRBJ2-7, with 7 positions matching TRBD1. CDR3 region: CASSRQGSSYEQYF. Incomplete CDR3 DNA: TGTGCTAGCAGTCGACAGGGTTCCTCCTATGAACAGTAC. The full variable domain, in which reference TRBV29 and TRBJ2-7 provide the parts outside the CDR3, is DMKVTQMPRYLIKRMGENVLLECGQDMSHETMYWYRQDPGLGLQLIYISYDVDSNSEGDIPKGYRVSRKKREHFSLILDSAKTNQTSVYFCASSRQGSSYEQYFGPGTRLTVL.